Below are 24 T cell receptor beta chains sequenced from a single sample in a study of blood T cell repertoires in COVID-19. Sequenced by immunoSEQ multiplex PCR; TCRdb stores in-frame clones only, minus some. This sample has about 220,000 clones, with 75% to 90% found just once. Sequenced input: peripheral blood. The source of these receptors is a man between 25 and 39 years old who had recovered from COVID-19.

Here the CDR3 reads CASSSRNEKLFF. In DNA, the CDR3 is TGTGCCAGCAGCTCCCGTAATGAAAAACTGTTTTTT. The genes are TRBV9 and TRBJ1-4; D call uncertain. CDR3 length: 12 residues. The germline V and J ends were trimmed by 4 bases and 4 bases, with 5 bases remaining between them. Germline V gene data show CDR1 as SGDLS and CDR2 as YYNGEE.

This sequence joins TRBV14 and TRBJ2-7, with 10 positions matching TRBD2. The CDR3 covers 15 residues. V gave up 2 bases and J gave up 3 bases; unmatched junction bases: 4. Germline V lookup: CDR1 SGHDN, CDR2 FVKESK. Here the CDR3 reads CASSQHLAGGYEQYF. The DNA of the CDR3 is TGTGCCAGCAGCCAACACTTAGCGGGGGGCTACGAGCAGTACTTC.

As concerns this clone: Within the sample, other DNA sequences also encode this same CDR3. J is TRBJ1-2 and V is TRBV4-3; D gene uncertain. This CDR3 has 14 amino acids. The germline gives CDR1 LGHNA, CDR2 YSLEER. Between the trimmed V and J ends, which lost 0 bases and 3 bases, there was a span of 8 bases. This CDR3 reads CASSQDFGDYGYTF. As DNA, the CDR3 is TGCGCCAGCAGCCAAGATTTCGGTGACTATGGCTACACCTTC.

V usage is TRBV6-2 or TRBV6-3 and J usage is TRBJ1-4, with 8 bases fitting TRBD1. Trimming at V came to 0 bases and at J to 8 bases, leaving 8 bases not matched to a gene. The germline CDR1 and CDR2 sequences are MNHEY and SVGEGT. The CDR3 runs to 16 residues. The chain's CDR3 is CASSYSPGTGGEKLFF. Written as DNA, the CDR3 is TGTGCCAGCAGTTACTCACCCGGGACAGGAGGCGAAAAACTGTTTTTT.

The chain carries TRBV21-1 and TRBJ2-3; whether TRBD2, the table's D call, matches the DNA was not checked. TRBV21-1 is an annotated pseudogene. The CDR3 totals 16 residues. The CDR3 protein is CASSKGGRAPSDTQYF. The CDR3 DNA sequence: TGTGCCAGCAGCAAAGGCGGCAGAGCACCTTCGGATACGCAGTATTTT.

The CDR3 nucleotides read TGTGCCAGCAGCCCCTCCGCAGTCTCTGGAAACACCATATATTTT. It codes for CASSPSAVSGNTIYF. The chain combines TRBV7-9 with TRBJ1-3, with unresolved D. Trimming stripped 5 bases from V and 0 bases from J, with 11 bases between. CDR1 SEHNR and CDR2 FQNEAQ come from the germline V gene (reference sequence). The CDR3 is made up of 15 amino acids.

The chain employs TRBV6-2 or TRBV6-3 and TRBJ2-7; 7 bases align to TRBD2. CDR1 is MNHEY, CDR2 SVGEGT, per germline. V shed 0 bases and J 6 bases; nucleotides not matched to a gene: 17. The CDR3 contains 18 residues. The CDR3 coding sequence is TGTGCCAGCAGTTACTCGCTGACTAGCTTCTCGGACGACCGCGAGCAGTACTTC. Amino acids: CASSYSLTSFSDDREQYF.

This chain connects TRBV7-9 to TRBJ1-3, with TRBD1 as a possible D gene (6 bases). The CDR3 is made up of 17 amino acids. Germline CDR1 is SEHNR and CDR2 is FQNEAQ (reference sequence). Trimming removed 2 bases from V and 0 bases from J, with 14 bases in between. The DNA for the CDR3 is TGTGCCAGCAGCTTACTGACAGGAGAGAGCTCTGGAAACACCATATATTTT. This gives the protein CASSLLTGESSGNTIYF.

Here the CDR3 reads CASSLAVSTDTQYF. CDR3 DNA sequence: TGTGCCAGCAGCCTAGCGGTTAGCACAGATACGCAGTATTTT. V usage is TRBV3-1 (or the pseudogene TRBV3-2) and J usage is TRBJ2-3; possible D gene TRBD2, 6 bases. Looked up from germline, CDR1 is LGHDT and CDR2 is YNNKEL (reference sequence). This CDR3 spans 14 amino acids. Trimming cost V 4 bases and J 0 bases, with 8 bases left between them.

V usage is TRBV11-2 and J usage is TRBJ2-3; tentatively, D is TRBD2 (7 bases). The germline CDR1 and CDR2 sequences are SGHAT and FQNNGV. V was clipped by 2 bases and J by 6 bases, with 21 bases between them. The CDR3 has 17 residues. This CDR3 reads CASSLTGRGPLPDTQYF. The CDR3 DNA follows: TGTGCCAGCAGCTTAACGGGGCGGGGGCCACTCCCGGATACGCAGTATTTT.

CDR3 region: CASRALGSPLHF. Here the CDR3 DNA reads TGTGCCAGCAGGGCTCTTGGTTCACCCCTCCACTTT. This chain uses TRBV28 with TRBJ1-6; D gene ambiguous. Germline V gene sequence: CDR1 MDHEN, CDR2 SYDVKM. V was trimmed by 6 bases and J by 9 bases, leaving 9 bases between them. The CDR3 consists of 12 residues.

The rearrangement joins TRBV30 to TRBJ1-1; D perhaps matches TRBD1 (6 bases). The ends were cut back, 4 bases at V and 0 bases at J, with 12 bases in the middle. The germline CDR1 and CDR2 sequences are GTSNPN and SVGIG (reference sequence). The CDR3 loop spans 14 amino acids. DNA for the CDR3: TGTGCCTGGAACAGGGAAACTTTGAACACTGAAGCTTTCTTT. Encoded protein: CAWNRETLNTEAFF.

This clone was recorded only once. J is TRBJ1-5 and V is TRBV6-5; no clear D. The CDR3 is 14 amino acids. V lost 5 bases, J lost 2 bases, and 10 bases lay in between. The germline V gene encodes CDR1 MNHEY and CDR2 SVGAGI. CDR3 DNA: TGTGCCAGCAGTCTAGGTCTAGGCAATCAGCCCCAGCATTTT. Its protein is CASSLGLGNQPQHF.

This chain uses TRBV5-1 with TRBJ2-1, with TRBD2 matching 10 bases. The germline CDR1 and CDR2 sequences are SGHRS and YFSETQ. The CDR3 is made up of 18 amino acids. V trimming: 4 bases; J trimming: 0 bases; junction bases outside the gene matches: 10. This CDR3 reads CASSKVAGGRSSYNEQFF. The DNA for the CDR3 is TGCGCCAGCAGCAAGGTAGCGGGGGGCAGGAGCTCCTACAATGAGCAGTTCTTC.

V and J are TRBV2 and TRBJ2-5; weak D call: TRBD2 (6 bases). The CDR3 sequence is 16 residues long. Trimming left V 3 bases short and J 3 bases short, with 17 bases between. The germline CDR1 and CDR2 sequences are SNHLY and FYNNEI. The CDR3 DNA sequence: TGTGCCAGCAGTGATTCCCGACTAGTCCGTAAAGAGACCCAGTACTTC. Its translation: CASSDSRLVRKETQYF.

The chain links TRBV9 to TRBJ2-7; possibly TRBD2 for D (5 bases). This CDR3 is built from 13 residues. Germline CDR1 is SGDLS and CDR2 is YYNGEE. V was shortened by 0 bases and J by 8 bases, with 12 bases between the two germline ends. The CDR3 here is CASSVGEGLKQYF. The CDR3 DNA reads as TGTGCCAGCAGCGTAGGCGAGGGTTTGAAGCAGTACTTC.

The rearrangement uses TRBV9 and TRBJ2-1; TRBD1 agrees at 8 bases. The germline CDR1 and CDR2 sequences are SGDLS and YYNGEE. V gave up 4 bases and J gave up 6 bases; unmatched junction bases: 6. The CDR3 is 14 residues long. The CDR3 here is CASSPRTGFNEQFF. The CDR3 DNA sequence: TGTGCCAGCAGCCCCCGGACAGGGTTCAATGAGCAGTTCTTC.

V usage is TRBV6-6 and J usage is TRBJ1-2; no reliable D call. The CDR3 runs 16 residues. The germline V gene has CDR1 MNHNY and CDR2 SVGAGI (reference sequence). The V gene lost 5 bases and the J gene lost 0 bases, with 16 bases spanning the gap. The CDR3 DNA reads TGTGCCAGCAGTCGGGTCCTCTACTTAGCTAACTATGGCTACACCTTC. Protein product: CASSRVLYLANYGYTF.

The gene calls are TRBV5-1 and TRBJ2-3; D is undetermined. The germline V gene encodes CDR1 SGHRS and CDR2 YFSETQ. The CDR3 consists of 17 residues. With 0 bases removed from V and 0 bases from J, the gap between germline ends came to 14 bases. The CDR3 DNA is TGCGCCAGCAGCTTGGGGATTCTAACGACTAGCACAGATACGCAGTATTTT. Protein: CASSLGILTTSTDTQYF. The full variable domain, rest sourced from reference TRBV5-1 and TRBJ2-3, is KAGVTQTPRYLIKTRGQQVTLSCSPISGHRSVSWYQQTPGQGLQFLFEYFSETQRNKGNFPGRFSGRQFSNSRSEMNVSTLELGDSALYLCASSLGILTTSTDTQYFGPGTRLTVL.

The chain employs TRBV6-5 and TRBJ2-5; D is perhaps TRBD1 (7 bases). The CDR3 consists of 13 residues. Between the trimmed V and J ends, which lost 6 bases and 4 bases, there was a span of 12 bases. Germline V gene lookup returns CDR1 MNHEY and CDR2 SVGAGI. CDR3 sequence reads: CASSPGGGETQYF. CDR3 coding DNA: TGTGCCAGCAGCCCAGGGGGAGGAGAGACCCAGTACTTC.

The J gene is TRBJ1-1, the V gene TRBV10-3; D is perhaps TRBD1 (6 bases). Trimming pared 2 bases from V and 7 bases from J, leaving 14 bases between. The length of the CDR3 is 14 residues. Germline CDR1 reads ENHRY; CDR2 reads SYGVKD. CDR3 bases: TGTGCCATCAGTGAGGGTGGATGGGGGCTTGAAGCTTTCTTT. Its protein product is CAISEGGWGLEAFF.

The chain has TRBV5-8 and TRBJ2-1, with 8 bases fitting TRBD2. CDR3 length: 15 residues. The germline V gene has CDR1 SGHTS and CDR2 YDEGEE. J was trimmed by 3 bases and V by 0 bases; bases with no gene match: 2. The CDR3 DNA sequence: TGTGCCAGCAGCTTGGGCCTAGCGGGCTACAATGAGCAGTTCTTC. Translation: CASSLGLAGYNEQFF.

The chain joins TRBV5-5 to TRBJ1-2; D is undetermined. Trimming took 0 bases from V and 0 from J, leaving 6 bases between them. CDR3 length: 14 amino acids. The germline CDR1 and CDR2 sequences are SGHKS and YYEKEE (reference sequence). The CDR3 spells CASSLGAANYGYTF. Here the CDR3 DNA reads TGTGCCAGCAGCTTGGGGGCAGCTAACTATGGCTACACCTTC.

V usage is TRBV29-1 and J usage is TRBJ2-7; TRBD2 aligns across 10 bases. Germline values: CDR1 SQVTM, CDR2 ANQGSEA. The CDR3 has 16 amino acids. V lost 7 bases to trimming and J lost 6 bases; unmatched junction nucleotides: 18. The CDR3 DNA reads TGCAGCGCCCTGACTCTAGCGGGGGCTGGGGGAGGCGAGCAGTACTTC. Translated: CSALTLAGAGGGEQYF.